Listed below are T cell receptor beta chains from one sample, sequenced in a study of response to subunit inactivated influenza vaccine. MiXCR, run by TCRdb on the RT-PCR reads, gives a single entry per CDR3 protein. This table holds around 530,000 distinct CDR3 sequences, about 10% found once. The source was PBMCs from blood, collected on the day of vaccination. The source of these receptors is a man aged 45 to 65 who received an inactivated influenza vaccine. CDR3s include the opening cysteine and the closing phenylalanine or tryptophan. A D gene is named only where the DNA matches it firmly. Not all rows give a size; the values are once, few, many and, for expanded clones, a class.

TGCGCCAGCAGCTTGGAGCAGGGGGCCAACGAGCAGTACTTC CASSLEQGANEQYF TRBD1 TRBJ2-7 NA TRBV5-1
TGCAGTGCTAGAGATCTGACGTCCTGGGAGACCCAGTACTTC CSARDLTSWETQYF NA TRBJ2-5 NA TRBV20-1
TGCAGCGAAACTAGCGGGGGGGAGCAGTTCTTC CSETSGGEQFF TRBD2 TRBJ2-1 NA TRBV29-1
TGTGCCAGCAGAGGGACAGGGGGCATGATCACGAACACCGGGGAGCTGTTTTTT CASRGTGGMITNTGELFF TRBD1 TRBJ2-2 NA TRBV11-1
TGCGCCAGCAGCTTATACCTAGCGGGGCAAGAGACCCAGTACTTC CASSLYLAGQETQYF TRBD2 TRBJ2-5 few TRBV5-1
TGTGCCATCAGGGGGACAGGGGGTAACGAGCAGTACTTC CAIRGTGGNEQYF TRBD1 TRBJ2-7 NA TRBV10-3
TGTGCCAGCCGTGCAGATCTGAGTCTAGCGGCCTACAATGAGCAGTTCTTC CASRADLSLAAYNEQFF TRBD2 TRBJ2-1 many TRBV2
TGTGCCAGCCCACCCCGGGATTATAATTCACCCCTCCACTTT CASPPRDYNSPLHF NA TRBJ1-6 NA TRBV18
TGTGCCAGCAGCCCTAGCGGGACCACCGGGGAGCTGTTTTTT CASSPSGTTGELFF TRBD2 TRBJ2-2 NA TRBV12-3/TRBV12-4
TGTGCCAGCTTTTCCGGACAGGGGATTACCCAGTACTTC CASFSGQGITQYF TRBD1 TRBJ2-5 many TRBV12-3/TRBV12-4
TGCAGCGTCCCCTGGACAGGGGGCTCGAGCAATCAGCCCCAGCATTTT CSVPWTGGSSNQPQHF TRBD1 TRBJ1-5 NA TRBV29-1
TGTGCCAGCAGCCAAGTCCAGAGGCCAGATCCCAACCAGCCCCAGCATTTT CASSQVQRPDPNQPQHF NA TRBJ1-5 few TRBV4-2
TGTGCCAGCAGACCGACTACGAACACCGGGGAGCTGTTTTTT CASRPTTNTGELFF NA TRBJ2-2 NA TRBV14
TGTGCCAGCAGCCAAGTTGGGCAGGGGTCCTACGAGCAGTACTTC CASSQVGQGSYEQYF NA TRBJ2-7 many TRBV3-1
TGTGCCAGCAGCGGAGACAGGGTCAATGAGCAGTTCTTC CASSGDRVNEQFF TRBD1 TRBJ2-1 NA TRBV9
TGTGCCATCAGTGTAGCGGGAGGGGACACCGGGGAGCTGTTTTTT CAISVAGGDTGELFF TRBD2 TRBJ2-2 NA TRBV10-3
TGTGCCAGCAGCCCGGAAGCCAGGGGTGAAGCTTTCTTT CASSPEARGEAFF NA TRBJ1-1 many TRBV3-1
TGCGCCAGCAGCTTGGGGACTAGCGGACCTATCACAGATACGCAGTATTTT CASSLGTSGPITDTQYF TRBD2 TRBJ2-3 few TRBV5-1
TGTGCCAGCAGCTCTGAACTAGCGGCCTACGAGCAGTACTTC CASSSELAAYEQYF TRBD2 TRBJ2-7 NA TRBV9
TGCGCCAGCAGCCATCTCGGGGGGGCGGTAGAGACCCAGTACTTC CASSHLGGAVETQYF TRBD2 TRBJ2-5 NA TRBV4-1
TGCAGTGCTAGAGATGGTCCGCTGCACACCTTC CSARDGPLHTF NA TRBJ1-2 many TRBV20-1
TGTGCCAGCAGCTATTACCTCACCGGGGAGCTGTTTTTT CASSYYLTGELFF NA TRBJ2-2 few TRBV14
TGCAGTCCAGTATACAATGAGCAGTTCTTC CSPVYNEQFF NA TRBJ2-1 NA TRBV20-1
TGTGCCAGCAGCCAAGATCCCGCAAGGGCAGGCAGTGGTACAGATACGCAGTATTTT CASSQDPARAGSGTDTQYF NA TRBJ2-3 many TRBV4-2